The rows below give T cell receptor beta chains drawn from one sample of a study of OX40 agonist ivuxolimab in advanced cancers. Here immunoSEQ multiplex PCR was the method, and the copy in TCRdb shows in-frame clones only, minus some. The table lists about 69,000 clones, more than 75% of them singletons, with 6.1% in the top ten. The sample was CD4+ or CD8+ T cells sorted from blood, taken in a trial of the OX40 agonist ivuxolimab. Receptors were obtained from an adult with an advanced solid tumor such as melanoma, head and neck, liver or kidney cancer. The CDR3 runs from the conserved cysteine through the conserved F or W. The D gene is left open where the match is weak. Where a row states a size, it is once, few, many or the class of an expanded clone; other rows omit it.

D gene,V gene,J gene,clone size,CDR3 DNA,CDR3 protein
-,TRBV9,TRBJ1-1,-,TGTGCCAGCAGCGGGGGAAACGACCGGACTGAAGCTTTCTTT,CASSGGNDRTEAFF
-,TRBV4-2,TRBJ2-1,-,TGTGCCAGCAGCCAAGATCGCGTAAATGAGCAGTTCTTC,CASSQDRVNEQFF
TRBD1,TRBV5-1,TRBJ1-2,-,TGCGCCAGCAGCCCTAGGCAGGGGGGCCGGATTAACTATGGCTACACCTTC,CASSPRQGGRINYGYTF
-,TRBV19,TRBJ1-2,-,TGTGCCAGCAGCTCGGGACCTACTAACTATGGCTACACCTTC,CASSSGPTNYGYTF
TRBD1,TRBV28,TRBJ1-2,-,TGTGCCAGCAGTCAGACAGGGCCCAACTATGGCTACACCTTC,CASSQTGPNYGYTF
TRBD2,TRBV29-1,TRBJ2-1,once,TGCAGCGTCCCGAGACTAGCGGCCTACAATGAGCAGTTCTTC,CSVPRLAAYNEQFF
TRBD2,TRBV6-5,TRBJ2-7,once,TGTGCCAGCATCCATAGCGGGAGGAGCTCCTACGAGCAGTACTTC,CASIHSGRSSYEQYF
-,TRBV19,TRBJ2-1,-,TGTGCCAGTACGAAGGGAGACTACCCATACAATGAGCAGTTCTTC,CASTKGDYPYNEQFF
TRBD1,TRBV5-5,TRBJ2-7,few,TGTGCCAGCAGCTTGCTCACAGGGGGCTCCTACGAGCAGTACTTC,CASSLLTGGSYEQYF
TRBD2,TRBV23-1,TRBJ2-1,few,TGCGCCAGCAGTCGCAAGCCGGGACTAGCGCGCGATGAGCAGTTCTTC,CASSRKPGLARDEQFF
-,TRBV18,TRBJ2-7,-,TGTGCCAGCTCACCGCCATACGTAAACGAGCAGTACTTC,CASSPPYVNEQYF
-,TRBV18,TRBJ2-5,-,TGTGCCAGCTCACCACCCCACCAAGAGACCCAGTACTTC,CASSPPHQETQYF
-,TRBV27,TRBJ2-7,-,TGTGCCAGCAGTTACAGGACACACTACGAGCAGTACTTC,CASSYRTHYEQYF
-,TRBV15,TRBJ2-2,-,TGTGCCACCAGCGCGCAGTACACCGGGGAGCTGTTTTTT,CATSAQYTGELFF
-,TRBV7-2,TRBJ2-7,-,TGTGCCAGCAGCTTGACTGCTAAGCAGTACTTC,CASSLTAKQYF
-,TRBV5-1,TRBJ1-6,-,TGCGCCAGCAGCTTGGCAGCAGGGGTCAATTCACCCCTCCACTTT,CASSLAAGVNSPLHF
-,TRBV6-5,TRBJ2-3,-,TGTGCCAGCAGTGGACACAGGGTCCCAGATACGCAGTATTTT,CASSGHRVPDTQYF
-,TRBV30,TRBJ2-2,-,TGTGCCTGGAGTGAAGGAGGGACAGTGAACACCGGGGAGCTGTTTTTT,CAWSEGGTVNTGELFF
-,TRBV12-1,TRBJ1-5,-,TGTGCCAGCAGCTACTTCGACTGCTTCGACTTGGCACGACAGCCCCAGCATTTT,CASSYFDCFDLARQPQHF
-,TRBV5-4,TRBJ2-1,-,TGTGCCAGCAGCCTCGACTTAAGCTCCTACAATGAGCAGTTCTTC,CASSLDLSSYNEQFF
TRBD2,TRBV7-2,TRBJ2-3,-,TGTGCCAGCAGTCCCGGACTAGCGGGAGGAAGATGGGCAGATACGCAGTATTTT,CASSPGLAGGRWADTQYF
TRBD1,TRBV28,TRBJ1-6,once,TGTGCCAGCAGTTTGGGGACAGGGGCCTCCACCTATAATTCACCCCTCCACTTT,CASSLGTGASTYNSPLHF
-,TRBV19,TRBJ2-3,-,TGTGCCAGTAGTATTCAGGGTTGGGGCACAGATACGCAGTATTTT,CASSIQGWGTDTQYF
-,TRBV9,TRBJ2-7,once,TGTGCCAGCAGCCCCACGTGGGGCTACGAGCAGTACTTC,CASSPTWGYEQYF
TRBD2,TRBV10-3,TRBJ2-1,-,TGTGCCACACAAGCGGGGTCCTCCTACAATGAGCAGTTCTTC,CATQAGSSYNEQFF
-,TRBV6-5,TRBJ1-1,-,TGTGCCAGCAGTTACGCCCCAGAAACCATGAACACTGAAGCTTTCTTT,CASSYAPETMNTEAFF
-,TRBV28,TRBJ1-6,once,TGTGCCAGCAGCCCCCCTGGACAGACTTCACCCCTCCACTTT,CASSPPGQTSPLHF
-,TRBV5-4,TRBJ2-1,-,TGTGCCAGCAGCTTACGGAACCCGAGCTCCTACAATGAGCAGTTCTTC,CASSLRNPSSYNEQFF
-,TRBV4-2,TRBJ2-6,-,TGTGCCAGCAGCCCCGCCCACAGCTCTGGGGCCAACGTCCTGACTTTC,CASSPAHSSGANVLTF
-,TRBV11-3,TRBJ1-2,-,TGTGCCAGCAGCCCGAGAGACAGTTATGGCTACACCTTC,CASSPRDSYGYTF
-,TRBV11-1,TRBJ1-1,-,TGTGCCAGCAGTTGCAGGGAGGGCCGAACTGAAGCTTTCTTT,CASSCREGRTEAFF
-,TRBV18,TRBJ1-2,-,TGTGCCAGCTCACCACCTCCACAGGCCTTTAACTATGGCTACACCTTC,CASSPPPQAFNYGYTF
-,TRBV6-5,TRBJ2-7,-,TGTGCCAGCAGTTCCGGGACGTATGCCGAGCAGTACTTC,CASSSGTYAEQYF
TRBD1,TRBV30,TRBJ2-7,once,TGTGCCTGGACTACAGGGGGCCATGCCTACGAGCAGTACTTC,CAWTTGGHAYEQYF
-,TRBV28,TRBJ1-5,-,TGTGCCAGCAGTTTGTCAGGCTATAGCAATCAGCCCCAGCATTTT,CASSLSGYSNQPQHF
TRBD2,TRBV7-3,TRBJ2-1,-,TGTGCCAGCAGCTCGCTAGCGGGAGGGTACAATGAGCAGTTCTTC,CASSSLAGGYNEQFF
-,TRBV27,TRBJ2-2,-,TGTGCCAGCAGTTTAGGGGGCGTTCGGAACACCGGGGAGCTGTTTTTT,CASSLGGVRNTGELFF
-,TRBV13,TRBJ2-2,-,TGTGCCAGCAGCAGAGGACAGAACACCGGGGAGCTGTTTTTT,CASSRGQNTGELFF
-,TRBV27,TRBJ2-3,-,TGTGCCAGCAGCGAAATACCCGGGCCAAGCACAGATACGCAGTATTTT,CASSEIPGPSTDTQYF
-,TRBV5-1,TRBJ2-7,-,TGCGCCAGCAGCTTGCTCGAAGGACTTCAGCAGTACTTC,CASSLLEGLQQYF
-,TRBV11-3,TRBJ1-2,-,TGTGCCAGCAGCTTAGACCTGGGGAAAGGGAACCATGGCTACACCTTC,CASSLDLGKGNHGYTF
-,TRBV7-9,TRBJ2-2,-,TGTGCCAGCAGTACCCTAAGAGAAGGAGGCGGGGAGCTGTTTTTT,CASSTLREGGGELFF
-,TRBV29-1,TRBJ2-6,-,TGCAGCGCTCTAGGCCAGGACTCTGGGGCCAACGTCCTGACTTTC,CSALGQDSGANVLTF
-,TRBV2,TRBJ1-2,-,TGTGCCAGCAGTAAGGGGGGTACTACTAACTATGGCTACACCTTC,CASSKGGTTNYGYTF
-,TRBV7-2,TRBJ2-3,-,TGTGCCAGCAGCCCCGGCAGCCTCACCGATACGCAGTATTTT,CASSPGSLTDTQYF
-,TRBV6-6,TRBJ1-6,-,TGTGCCAGCAGTTACTCGGACAGAGAGAATTCACCCCTCCACTTT,CASSYSDRENSPLHF
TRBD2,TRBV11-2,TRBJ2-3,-,TGTGCCAGCAGCTCTCTGCGACTAGCGAAAGATACGCAGTATTTT,CASSSLRLAKDTQYF
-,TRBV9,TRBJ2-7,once,TGTGCCAGCAGCCCTCCTGGGGCAAGGTCGGGCTACGAGCAGTACTTC,CASSPPGARSGYEQYF
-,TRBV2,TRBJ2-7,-,TGTGCCAGCAGTGAACAGGGGCCCCCTGACGAGCAGTACTTC,CASSEQGPPDEQYF
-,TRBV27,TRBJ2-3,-,TGTGCCAGCAGTTCCAGGGCCTTAAGGGGAGATACGCAGTATTTT,CASSSRALRGDTQYF
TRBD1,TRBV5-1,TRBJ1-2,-,TGCGCCAGCAGCTTGGATGGGACAGTTGTCTATGGCTACACCTTC,CASSLDGTVVYGYTF
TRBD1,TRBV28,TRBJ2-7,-,TGTGCCAGCAGGAGAAGCGCAGGGGGCAACTACGAGCAGTACTTC,CASRRSAGGNYEQYF
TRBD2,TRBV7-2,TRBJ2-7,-,TGTGCCAGCACTCTACTCGGCGGGGGCTCCTACGAGCAGTACTTC,CASTLLGGGSYEQYF
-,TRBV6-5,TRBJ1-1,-,TGTGCCAGCAGTTACTCGGCAAGGGGACGGGCTTTCTTT,CASSYSARGRAFF
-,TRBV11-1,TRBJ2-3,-,TGTGCCAGCAGCTTCGGGCAGGGTTTCGCAGATACGCAGTATTTT,CASSFGQGFADTQYF
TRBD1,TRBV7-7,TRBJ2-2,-,TGTGCTAGCAGTTCTCTTACAGGGGGAGAGAACACCGGGGAGCTGTTTTTT,CASSSLTGGENTGELFF
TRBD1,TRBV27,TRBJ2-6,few,TGTGCCAGCAGTCGATACGGGACAGGGGGCGAGAGGGCCAACGTCCTGACTTTC,CASSRYGTGGERANVLTF
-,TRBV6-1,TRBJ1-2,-,TGTGCCAGCAGGTGGACAGAGAACTATGGCTACACCTTC,CASRWTENYGYTF
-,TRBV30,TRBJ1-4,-,TGTGCCTGGAGTAACGGGAAGGGGGATGAAAAACTGTTTTTT,CAWSNGKGDEKLFF